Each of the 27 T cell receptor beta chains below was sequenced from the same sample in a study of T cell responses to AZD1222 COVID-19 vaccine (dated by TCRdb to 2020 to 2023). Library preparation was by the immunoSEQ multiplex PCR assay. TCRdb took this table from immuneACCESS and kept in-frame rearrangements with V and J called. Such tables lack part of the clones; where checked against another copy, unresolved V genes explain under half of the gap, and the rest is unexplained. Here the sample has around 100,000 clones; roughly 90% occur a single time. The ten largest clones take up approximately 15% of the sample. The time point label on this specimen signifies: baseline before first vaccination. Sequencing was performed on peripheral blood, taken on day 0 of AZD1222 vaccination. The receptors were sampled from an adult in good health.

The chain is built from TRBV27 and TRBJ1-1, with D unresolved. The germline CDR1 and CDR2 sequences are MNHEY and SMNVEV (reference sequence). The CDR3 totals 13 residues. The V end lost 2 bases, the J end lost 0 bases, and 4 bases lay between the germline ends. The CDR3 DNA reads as TGTGCCAGCAGTTTAAATCTGAACACTGAAGCTTTCTTT. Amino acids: CASSLNLNTEAFF.

In nucleotides, the CDR3 is TGTGCCAGCAGTTCCCTAGGGGCCCACAATGAGCAGTTCTTC. Translated: CASSSLGAHNEQFF. The chain couples TRBV5-6 to TRBJ2-1; possible D gene TRBD1, 5 bases. V was trimmed by 5 bases and J by 5 bases, leaving 14 bases between them. There are 14 residues in the CDR3. CDR1 SGHDT and CDR2 YYEEEE come from the germline V gene.

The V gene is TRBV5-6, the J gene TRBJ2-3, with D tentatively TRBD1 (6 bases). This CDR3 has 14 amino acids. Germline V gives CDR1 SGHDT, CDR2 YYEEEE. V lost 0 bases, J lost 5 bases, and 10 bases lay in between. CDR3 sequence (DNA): TGTGCCAGCAGCTTGGGGACAGCCGGAGATACGCAGTATTTT. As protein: CASSLGTAGDTQYF.

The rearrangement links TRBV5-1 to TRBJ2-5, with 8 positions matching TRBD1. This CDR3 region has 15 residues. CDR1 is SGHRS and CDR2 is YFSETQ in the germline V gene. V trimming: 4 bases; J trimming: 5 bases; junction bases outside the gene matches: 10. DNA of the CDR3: TGCGCCAGCAGCGGGACGACAGGGGCGGGGGAGACCCAGTACTTC. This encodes CASSGTTGAGETQYF.

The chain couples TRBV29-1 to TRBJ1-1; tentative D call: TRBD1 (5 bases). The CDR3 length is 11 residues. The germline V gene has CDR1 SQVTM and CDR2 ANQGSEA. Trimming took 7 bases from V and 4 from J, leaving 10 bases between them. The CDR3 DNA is TGCAGCGCGGAGAGGGGCACTGAAGCTTTCTTT. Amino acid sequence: CSAERGTEAFF.

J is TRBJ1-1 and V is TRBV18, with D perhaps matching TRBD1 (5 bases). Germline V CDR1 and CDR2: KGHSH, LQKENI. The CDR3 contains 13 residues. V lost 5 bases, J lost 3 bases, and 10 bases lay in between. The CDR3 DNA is TGTGCCAGCTCATCCCGGGGCGACACTGAAGCTTTCTTT. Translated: CASSSRGDTEAFF.

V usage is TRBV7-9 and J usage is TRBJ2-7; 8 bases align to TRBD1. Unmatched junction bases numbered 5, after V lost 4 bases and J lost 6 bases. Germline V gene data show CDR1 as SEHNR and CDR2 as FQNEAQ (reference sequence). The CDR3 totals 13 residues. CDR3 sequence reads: CASSWTGLAEQYF. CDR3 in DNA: TGTGCCAGCAGCTGGACAGGGCTCGCCGAGCAGTACTTC.

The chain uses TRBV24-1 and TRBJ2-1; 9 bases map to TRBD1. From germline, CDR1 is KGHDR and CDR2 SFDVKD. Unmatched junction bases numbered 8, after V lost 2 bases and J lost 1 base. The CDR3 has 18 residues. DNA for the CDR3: TGTGCCACCAGTGATTCCTATCTCGGGACAGGGTCCTACAATGAGCAGTTCTTC. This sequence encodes CATSDSYLGTGSYNEQFF.

The CDR3, as DNA: TGTGCCAGCAGCGTTGACAGGGGCCAGAACGAGCAGTACTTC. Its translation: CASSVDRGQNEQYF. The J gene is TRBJ2-7, the V gene TRBV11-2, with 8 nucleotides matching TRBD1. V trimming: 5 bases; J trimming: 5 bases; junction bases outside the gene matches: 8. The germline V gene has CDR1 SGHAT and CDR2 FQNNGV. This CDR3 comprises 14 residues.

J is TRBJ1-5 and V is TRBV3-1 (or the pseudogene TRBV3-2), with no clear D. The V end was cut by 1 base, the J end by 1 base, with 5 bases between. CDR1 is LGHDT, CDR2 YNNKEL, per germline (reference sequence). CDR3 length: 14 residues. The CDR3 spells CASSQGRSNQPQHF. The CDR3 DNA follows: TGTGCCAGCAGCCAAGGACGGAGCAATCAGCCCCAGCATTTT.

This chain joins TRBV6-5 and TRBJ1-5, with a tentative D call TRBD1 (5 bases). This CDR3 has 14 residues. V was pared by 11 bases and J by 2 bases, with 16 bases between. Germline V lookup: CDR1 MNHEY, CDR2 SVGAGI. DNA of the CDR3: TGTGCCGGTCCGTCGGTAGGGGGCAATCAGCCCCAGCATTTT. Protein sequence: CAGPSVGGNQPQHF.

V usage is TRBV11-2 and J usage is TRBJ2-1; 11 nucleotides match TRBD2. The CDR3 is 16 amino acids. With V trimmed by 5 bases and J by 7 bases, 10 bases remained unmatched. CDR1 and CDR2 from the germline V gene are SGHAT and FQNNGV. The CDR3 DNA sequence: TGTGCCAGCAGCCTAGCCACTAGCGGGAGATGGAATGAGCAGTTCTTC. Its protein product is CASSLATSGRWNEQFF.

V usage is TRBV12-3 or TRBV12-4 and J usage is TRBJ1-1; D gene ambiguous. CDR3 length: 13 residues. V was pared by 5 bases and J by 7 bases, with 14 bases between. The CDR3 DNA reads TGTGCCAGCAGTACTTCCGGGGAGGTTGAAGCTTTCTTT. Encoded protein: CASSTSGEVEAFF.

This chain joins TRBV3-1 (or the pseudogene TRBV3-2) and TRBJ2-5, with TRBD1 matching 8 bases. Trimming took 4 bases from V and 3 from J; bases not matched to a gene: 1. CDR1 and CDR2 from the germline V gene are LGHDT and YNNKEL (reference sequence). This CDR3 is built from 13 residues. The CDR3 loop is CASSPDREETQYF. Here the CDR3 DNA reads TGTGCCAGCAGCCCGGACAGGGAAGAGACCCAGTACTTC.

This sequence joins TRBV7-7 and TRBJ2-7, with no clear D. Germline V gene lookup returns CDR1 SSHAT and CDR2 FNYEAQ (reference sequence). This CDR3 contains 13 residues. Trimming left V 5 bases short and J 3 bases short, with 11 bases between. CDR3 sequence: CASSPGQLYEQYF. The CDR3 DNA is TGTGCCAGCAGCCCGGGCCAACTCTACGAGCAGTACTTC.

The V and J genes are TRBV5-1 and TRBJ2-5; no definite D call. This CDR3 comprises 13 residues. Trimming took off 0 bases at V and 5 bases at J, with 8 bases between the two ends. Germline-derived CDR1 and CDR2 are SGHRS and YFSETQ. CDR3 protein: CASSLGARETQYF. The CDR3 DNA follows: TGCGCCAGCAGCTTGGGGGCCCGGGAGACCCAGTACTTC.

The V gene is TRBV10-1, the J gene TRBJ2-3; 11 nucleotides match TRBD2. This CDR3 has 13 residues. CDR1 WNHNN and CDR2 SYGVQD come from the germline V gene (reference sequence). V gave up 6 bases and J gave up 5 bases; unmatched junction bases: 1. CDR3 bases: TGCGCCAGCAGCGGACTAGCGGGAGATACGCAGTATTTT. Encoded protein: CASSGLAGDTQYF.

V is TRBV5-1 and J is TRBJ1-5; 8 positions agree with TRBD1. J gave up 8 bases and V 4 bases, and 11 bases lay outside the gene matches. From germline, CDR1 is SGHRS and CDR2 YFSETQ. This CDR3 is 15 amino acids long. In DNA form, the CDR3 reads TGCGCCAGCAGCCAACTAGGACAGGGTGGGGAGCCCCAGCATTTT. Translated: CASSQLGQGGEPQHF.

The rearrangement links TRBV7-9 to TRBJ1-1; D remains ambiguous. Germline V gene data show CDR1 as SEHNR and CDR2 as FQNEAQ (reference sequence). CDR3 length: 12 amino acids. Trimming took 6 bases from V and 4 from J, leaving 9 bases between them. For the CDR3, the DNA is TGTGCCAGCAGTTCCGACGTCACTGAAGCTTTCTTT. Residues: CASSSDVTEAFF.

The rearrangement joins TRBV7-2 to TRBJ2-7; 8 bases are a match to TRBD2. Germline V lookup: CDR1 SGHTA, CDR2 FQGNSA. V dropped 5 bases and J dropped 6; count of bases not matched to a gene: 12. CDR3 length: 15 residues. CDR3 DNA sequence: TGTGCCAGCAGCCCTCAAGCGGGAGAGAGGGGCGAGCAGTACTTC. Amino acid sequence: CASSPQAGERGEQYF. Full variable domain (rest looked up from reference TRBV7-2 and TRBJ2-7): GAGVSQSPSNKVTEKGKDVELRCDPISGHTALYWYRQSLGQGLEFLIYFQGNSAPDKSGLPSDRFSAERTGGSVSTLTIQRTQQEDSAVYLCASSPQAGERGEQYFGPGTRLTVT.

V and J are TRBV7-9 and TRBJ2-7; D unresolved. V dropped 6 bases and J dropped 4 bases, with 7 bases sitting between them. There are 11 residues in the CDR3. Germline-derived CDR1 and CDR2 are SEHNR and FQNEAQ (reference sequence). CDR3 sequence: CASSPDYEQYF. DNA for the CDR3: TGTGCCAGCAGTCCAGATTACGAGCAGTACTTC.

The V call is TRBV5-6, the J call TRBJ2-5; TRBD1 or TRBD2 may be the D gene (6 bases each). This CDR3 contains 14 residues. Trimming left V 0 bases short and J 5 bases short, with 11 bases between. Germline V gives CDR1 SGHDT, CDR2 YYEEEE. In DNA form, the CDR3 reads TGTGCCAGCAGCTTGGGGGGGGCGGACGAGACCCAGTACTTC. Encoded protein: CASSLGGADETQYF.

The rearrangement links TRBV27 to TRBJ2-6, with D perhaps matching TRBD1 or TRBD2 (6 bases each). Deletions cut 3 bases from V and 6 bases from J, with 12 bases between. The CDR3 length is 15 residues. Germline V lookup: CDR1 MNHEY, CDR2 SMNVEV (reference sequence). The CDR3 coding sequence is TGTGCCAGCAGTTTCCTAACGGGGGCGGCCAACGTCCTGACTTTC. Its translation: CASSFLTGAANVLTF.

DNA of the CDR3: TGTGCCAGCAGCCATGACAGGAACCAGCCCCAGCATTTT. It is translated as CASSHDRNQPQHF. V is TRBV3-1 (or the pseudogene TRBV3-2) and J is TRBJ1-5; maybe TRBD1 (6 bases). CDR3 length: 13 residues. The germline V gene encodes CDR1 LGHDT and CDR2 YNNKEL (reference sequence). V lost 3 bases, J lost 7 bases, and 10 bases lay in between.

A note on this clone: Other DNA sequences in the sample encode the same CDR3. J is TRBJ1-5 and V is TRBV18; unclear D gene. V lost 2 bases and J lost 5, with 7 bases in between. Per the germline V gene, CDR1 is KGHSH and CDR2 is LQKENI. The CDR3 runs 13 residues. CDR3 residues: CASSPGVDQPQHF. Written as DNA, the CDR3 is TGTGCCAGCTCACCAGGGGTGGATCAGCCCCAGCATTTT.

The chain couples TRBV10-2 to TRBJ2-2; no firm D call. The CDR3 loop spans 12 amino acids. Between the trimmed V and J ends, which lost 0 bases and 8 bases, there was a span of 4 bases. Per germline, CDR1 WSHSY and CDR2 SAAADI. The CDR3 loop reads CASSESTGELFF. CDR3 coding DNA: TGCGCCAGCAGTGAGTCCACGGGGGAGCTGTTTTTT.

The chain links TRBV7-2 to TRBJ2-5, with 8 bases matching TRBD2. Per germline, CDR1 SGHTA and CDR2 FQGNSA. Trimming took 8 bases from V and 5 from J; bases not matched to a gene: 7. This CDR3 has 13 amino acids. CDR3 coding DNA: TGTGCCAGCGAAAGCGGGAGTGGGGAGACCCAGTACTTC. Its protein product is CASESGSGETQYF.